The rows below give T cell receptor beta chains drawn from one sample of a study of blood T cells in healthy people across ages. TCRdb reprocessed the 5' RACE reads with MiXCR, giving one entry per CDR3 protein. Here the sample spans about 1.6 million distinct CDR3 sequences, around 36% being singletons. The sequenced sample was blood. The receptors derive from a woman in her twenties or thirties in good health. CDR3s include the opening cysteine and the closing phenylalanine or tryptophan. D genes are given only for firm matches. Clone size appears in some rows only: once, few, many, or a class for an expanded clone.

abundance	v_gene	d_gene	len	j_gene	CDR3nt	CDR3aa
NA	TRBV12-3/TRBV12-4	NA	12	TRBJ2-5	TGTGCCAGCAGTCCGACATCAGAGACCCAGTACTTC	CASSPTSETQYF
NA	TRBV3-1	NA	13	TRBJ2-1	TGTGCCAGCGGCAGGGACTCCTACAATGAGCAGTTCTTC	CASGRDSYNEQFF
few	TRBV20-1	TRBD2	15	TRBJ2-1	TGCAGTGCTAGAGTCGATAGCGGGAGATTAAATGAGCAGTTCTTC	CSARVDSGRLNEQFF
NA	TRBV20-1	NA	13	TRBJ1-5	TGCAGTGCCTCGGACTCCTCGGGGCAGCCCCAGCATTTT	CSASDSSGQPQHF
few	TRBV24-1	NA	12	TRBJ2-7	TGTGCCATCTGGGGGGAGAAGGTCGAGCAGTACTTC	CAIWGEKVEQYF
NA	TRBV20-1	NA	13	TRBJ2-1	TGCAGTGCTTACACACCTCAGGGATACGAGCAGTTCTTC	CSAYTPQGYEQFF
many	TRBV4-1	TRBD1	15	TRBJ2-7	TGCGCCAGCAGCCCACCGGGACAGGGGACCTACGAGCAGTACTTC	CASSPPGQGTYEQYF
NA	TRBV12-3/TRBV12-4	NA	14	TRBJ1-2	TGTGCCAGCACCCCTGGGGGGGTGAGCTATGGCTACACCTTC	CASTPGGVSYGYTF
once	TRBV6-5	TRBD1	15	TRBJ1-2	TGTGCCAGCAGTTACTCAAACAGGGGAGAGGTTGGCTACACCTTC	CASSYSNRGEVGYTF
few	TRBV29-1	NA	12	TRBJ1-2	TGCAGCGTTGTACGGGGCGGCTATGGCTACACCTTC	CSVVRGGYGYTF
NA	TRBV7-2	TRBD2	17	TRBJ2-3	TGTGCCAGCAGTCTTAGGCCCGGGGGGGCGCGGAGAGATACGCAGTATTTT	CASSLRPGGARRDTQYF
many	TRBV7-2	NA	15	TRBJ2-3	TGTGCCAGCAGCTTACCCCCCGTAAGCACAGATACGCAGTATTTT	CASSLPPVSTDTQYF
NA	TRBV20-1	NA	13	TRBJ2-3	TGCAGTGCTGGGCTTAGTACGCCAGATACGCAGTATTTT	CSAGLSTPDTQYF
NA	TRBV27	TRBD2	19	TRBJ2-1	TGTGCCAGCAGTTTTTTAGGACTAGCGGGACTTGGCTCCTACAATGAGCAGTTCTTC	CASSFLGLAGLGSYNEQFF
NA	TRBV30	TRBD1	13	TRBJ2-5	TGTGCCTGGCAGACAGGGGGGTTAGAGACCCAGTACTTC	CAWQTGGLETQYF
NA	TRBV7-3	NA	15	TRBJ2-1	TGTGCCAGCACCCAAAGGGCTAGCAGTTACAATGAGCAGTTCTTC	CASTQRASSYNEQFF
NA	TRBV5-1	NA	15	TRBJ2-3	TGCGCCAGCAGCTTGGCCGGGCGAGCGTCGGATACGCAGTATTTT	CASSLAGRASDTQYF
NA	TRBV5-1	TRBD2	17	TRBJ2-1	TGCGCCAGCGGGATGGGACTAGCGGGAGCCTCCTACAATGAGCAGTTCTTC	CASGMGLAGASYNEQFF
few	TRBV9	TRBD2	19	TRBJ2-3	TGTGCCAGCAGCGGCTCCACGGGACTAGCGGGGGGAATCACAGATACGCAGTATTTT	CASSGSTGLAGGITDTQYF
few	TRBV3-1	NA	13	TRBJ2-5	TGTGCCAGCAGCCCTGTAATCGGCGGGACCCAGTACTTC	CASSPVIGGTQYF
NA	TRBV2	NA	11	TRBJ2-7	TGTGCCAGCAGGGTCGGGACCGAGCAGTACTTC	CASRVGTEQYF
NA	TRBV6-1	TRBD1	18	TRBJ1-3	TGTGCCAGCAGTAGATCTAACGGACAGGGGAACTCTGGAAACACCATATATTTT	CASSRSNGQGNSGNTIYF
many	TRBV29-1	NA	14	TRBJ2-1	TGCAGCCACGAGCTTTTCGAGTCTAGCGTCCAGCAGTTCTTC	CSHELFESSVQQFF
few	TRBV4-1	NA	14	TRBJ1-1	TGCGCCAGCAGCCAACCTGGACGGGCGGCTGAAGCTTTCTTT	CASSQPGRAAEAFF
NA	TRBV7-3	NA	16	TRBJ2-3	TGTGCCAGCAGCCCGACTGGGGTATCCCTCCAAGATACGCAGTATTTT	CASSPTGVSLQDTQYF
NA	TRBV27	TRBD2	15	TRBJ2-1	TGTGCCAGCAGTTTAAGGCGGGAGGGACTAAATGAGCAGTTCTTC	CASSLRREGLNEQFF
NA	TRBV2	NA	14	TRBJ1-1	TGTGCCAGCAGTGAATTAGGTGTGGGCACTGAAGCTTTCTTT	CASSELGVGTEAFF
few	TRBV20-1	TRBD2	14	TRBJ2-7	TGCAGTGCTTTTAGCGGGAGGGTCTCCTACGAGCAGTACTTC	CSAFSGRVSYEQYF
once	TRBV6-1	NA	15	TRBJ2-7	TGTGCCAGCAGTGTACAAAGGGACCCCTTGGTCGAGCAGTACTTC	CASSVQRDPLVEQYF
NA	TRBV27	NA	17	TRBJ1-4	TGTGCCAGCAGTTCAATGAGACAGAAACCCAAGAATGAAAAACTGTTTTTT	CASSSMRQKPKNEKLFF
NA	TRBV20-1	NA	13	TRBJ1-4	TGCAGTGCTAGAGTCCGCGCAGGGGAAAAACTGTTTTTT	CSARVRAGEKLFF
NA	TRBV28	NA	15	TRBJ2-7	TGTGCCAGCAGTCCCCATGGGGCGGGGACCTACGAGCAGTACTTC	CASSPHGAGTYEQYF
many	TRBV6-2/TRBV6-3	NA	15	TRBJ2-7	TGTGCCAGCAGTTACTCGGGGGACCCCTCCTACGAGCAGTACTTC	CASSYSGDPSYEQYF
few	TRBV12-3/TRBV12-4	TRBD1	17	TRBJ2-5	TGTGCCAGCAGTCGCGGGACAGGACAGGGGGCTTTAGAGACCCAGTACTTC	CASSRGTGQGALETQYF
NA	TRBV20-1	NA	14	TRBJ1-4	TGCAGTGCTAACCCCAGGGCCCCCAATGAAAAACTGTTTTTT	CSANPRAPNEKLFF
NA	TRBV11-1	NA	15	TRBJ2-3	TGTGCCAGCAGCTCTGTACGAGGGCCGGGAGATACGCAGTATTTT	CASSSVRGPGDTQYF
few	TRBV12-3/TRBV12-4	TRBD1	15	TRBJ2-1	TGTGCCAGCAGCTCACGACAGGGCCGCCTGAATGAGCAGTTCTTC	CASSSRQGRLNEQFF